The sequence of this T cell receptor beta chain was determined in a study of cytomegalovirus exposure and HLA in healthy donors. There are a few counts of this clone. Other DNA sequences in the same sample also yield this CDR3. The germline CDR1 and CDR2 sequences are WSHSY and SAAADI. The CDR3 covers 16 residues. After removal of 0 bases from V and 4 bases from J, the junction contained 4 bases not matched to a gene. 60 Vbeta and 13 Jbeta primers were used in PCR. Produced via immunoSEQ multiplex PCR; TCRdb's table is partial and in-frame only. The sample gives under 150,000 clones, roughly 67% of which show up once; about 7.7% is in the top ten.

This TCR came from a man younger than 35 in good health and CMV-seropositive. The sequencing sample was made of PBMCs. The chain links TRBV10-2 to TRBJ2-3, with TRBD2 matching over 10 bases. The CDR3 protein is CASSESTSGFPDTQYF. CDR3 DNA sequence: TGCGCCAGCAGTGAGTCGACTAGCGGGTTCCCAGATACGCAGTATTTT.